The 10 T cell receptor beta chains below all came from one sample that was sequenced in a study of PD-1 blockade in classical Hodgkin lymphoma. Documented time point: cycle 4 day 1 (C4D1), after five to seven weeks of nivolumab. Autologous stem cell transplantation was followed by relapse in every patient, and brentuximab vedotin exposure varied. Repertoires were generated with immunoSEQ multiplex PCR, while TCRdb's copy carries only in-frame clones and drops some. The sample shows some 19,000 clones, around 79% of them seen only once. The source was peripheral blood mononuclear cells (PBMCs), collected before the fourth cycle of nivolumab. These receptors originate from a human donor with classical Hodgkin lymphoma.

V usage is TRBV6-5 and J usage is TRBJ2-7; 9 nucleotides align to TRBD1. The length of the CDR3 is 14 residues. Germline loops: CDR1 MNHEY, CDR2 SVGAGI. The J segment lost 5 bases and the V segment lost 5 bases, leaving 7 bases of the junction unmatched. The CDR3 DNA reads as TGTGCCAGCAGTGAACACAGGGGGCAGGACGAGCAGTACTTC. Its translation: CASSEHRGQDEQYF.

This chain connects TRBV4-2 to TRBJ1-5; D possibly corresponds to TRBD1 (5 bases). The V gene's germline CDR1 is LGHNA and CDR2 YNFKEQ. The V end lost 0 bases, the J end lost 6 bases, and 12 bases lay between the germline ends. The CDR3 totals 15 residues. CDR3 bases: TGTGCCAGCAGCCAAGATTGGAGGGACGGTCAGCCCCAGCATTTT. The encoded protein is CASSQDWRDGQPQHF.

J is TRBJ2-7 and V is TRBV15; D perhaps matches TRBD2 (6 bases). Germline V CDR1 and CDR2: LNHNV, YYDKDF (reference sequence). The CDR3 sequence is 17 residues long. Trimming cost V 0 bases and J 4 bases, with 19 bases left between them. The CDR3 nucleotides are TGTGCCACCAGCAGAGATCATCGGGGAGCGGGTGGTTACGAGCAGTACTTC. Encoded protein: CATSRDHRGAGGYEQYF.

CDR3 sequence (DNA): TGCGCCAGCCGTCGCATCGAAGAGACCCAGTACTTC. Amino acids: CASRRIEETQYF. The gene calls are TRBV5-1 and TRBJ2-5; D uncertain. Germline V CDR1 and CDR2: SGHRS, YFSETQ. V was pared by 7 bases and J by 3 bases, with 10 bases between. The CDR3 sequence is 12 residues long.

The V gene is TRBV5-4, the J gene TRBJ2-1, with a possible D match to TRBD2 (6 bases). There are 15 residues in the CDR3. V dropped 5 bases and J dropped 2 bases, with 14 bases sitting between them. Germline CDR1 is SGHNT and CDR2 is YYREEE (reference sequence). The CDR3 nucleotides are TGTGCCAGCAGGCCTAGCGCTGTTGCCTACAATGAGCAGTTCTTC. This codes for CASRPSAVAYNEQFF.

This sequence joins TRBV18 and TRBJ2-2; D gene ambiguous. The CDR3 covers 14 residues. The V end was cut by 2 bases, the J end by 7 bases, with 11 bases between. Germline-derived CDR1 and CDR2 are KGHSH and LQKENI. The CDR3 protein is CASSPDLTGGELFF. The CDR3 nucleotides read TGTGCCAGCTCACCAGACTTAACGGGCGGGGAGCTGTTTTTT.

Only one count was recorded for this clone. This sequence joins TRBV7-5 and TRBJ1-2; the D segment call TRBD1 is taken from the table without a DNA check. TRBV7-5 is assigned pseudogene status. This CDR3 is 14 amino acids long. CDR3 amino acids: CASSSTPSSYGYTF. For the CDR3, the DNA is TGTGCCAGCAGCTCAACCCCCAGTTCCTATGGCTACACCTTC.

This chain connects TRBV29-1 to TRBJ2-3; D is undetermined. V lost 4 bases and J lost 5, with 10 bases in between. CDR1 is SQVTM, CDR2 ANQGSEA, per germline. The CDR3 totals 12 residues. CDR3 coding DNA: TGCAGCGTTGTCACTGGATTAGATACGCAGTATTTT. Amino acid sequence: CSVVTGLDTQYF.

The chain links TRBV21-1 to TRBJ2-3; the D call of TRBD2 is as the table states it, not checked on the DNA. TRBV21-1 is deemed a pseudogene. This CDR3 has 18 amino acids. The CDR3, as DNA: TGTGCCAGCAGCAAAACCCCCTCTGGCGGGAGGGCCAGGGATACGCAGTATTTT. It translates to CASSKTPSGGRARDTQYF.

The chain employs TRBV5-1 and TRBJ2-7, with D maybe TRBD2 (5 bases). Trimming cost V 1 base and J 2 bases, with 13 bases left between them. The CDR3 is 15 residues long. Germline V gene lookup returns CDR1 SGHRS and CDR2 YFSETQ. For the CDR3, the DNA is TGCGCCAGCAGCTTGTTGCCAGCGGAGACCTACGAGCAGTACTTC. This translates into CASSLLPAETYEQYF.